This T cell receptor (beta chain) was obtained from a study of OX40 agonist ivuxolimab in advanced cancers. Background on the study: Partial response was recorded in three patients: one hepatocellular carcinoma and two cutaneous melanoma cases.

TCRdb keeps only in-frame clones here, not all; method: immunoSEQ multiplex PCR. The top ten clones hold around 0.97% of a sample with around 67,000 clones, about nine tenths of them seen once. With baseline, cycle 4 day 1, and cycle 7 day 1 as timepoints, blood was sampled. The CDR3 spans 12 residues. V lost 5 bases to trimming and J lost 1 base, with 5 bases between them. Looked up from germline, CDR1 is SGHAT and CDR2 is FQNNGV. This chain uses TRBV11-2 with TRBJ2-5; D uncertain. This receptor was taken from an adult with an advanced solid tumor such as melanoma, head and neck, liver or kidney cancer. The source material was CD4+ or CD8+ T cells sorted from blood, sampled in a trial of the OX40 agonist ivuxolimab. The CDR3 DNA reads TGTGCCAGCAGCCCGACCCAAGAGACCCAGTACTTC. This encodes CASSPTQETQYF.